This T cell receptor beta chain was sequenced during a study of T cells in Graves' hyperthyroidism and ophthalmopathy (dated by TCRdb to about 2019). Looking at the study overall: Peripheral blood samples were taken at initial diagnosis, before any treatment was given. A discovery cohort of 95 to 100 patients, approximately 45 with Graves' ophthalmopathy and about 58 with stable Graves' hyperthyroidism, was used to find distinguishing TCR V-J signatures. Prospective prediction of ophthalmopathy was tested in an independent validation cohort consisting of fewer than 20 hyperthyroidism patients and around 16 patients who later progressed to ophthalmopathy. For training and testing, the 100 or so patients in the discovery cohort were randomly divided in a 7:3 ratio. In more than 5 Graves' hyperthyroidism patients, the study also compared T-cell repertoires from thyroid tissue with T-cell repertoires from blood. Following sampling, methimazole starting at 30 mg daily was given to hyperthyroidism patients, and high-dose intravenous methylprednisolone was given to ophthalmopathy patients. TCR Vbeta CDR3 sequencing of 120 to 150 peripheral blood samples (43 ophthalmopathy, 75 hyperthyroidism and roughly 17 progressor patients) is reported in the paper. On the study overall, not on this receptor specifically: Blood samples also contained most of the expanded thyroid clonotypes (frequency above 0.001), which suggests that blood repertoires may reflect thyroid immune responses. No statistical method was used to set the sample size in advance, and investigators knew the group allocation. In cross-validation, a model built on a 13 V-J signature told ophthalmopathy apart from stable hyperthyroidism with less than 90% sensitivity and about 81% specificity, and in testing the same model reached 80%/75%. In validation, the model predicted progression to ophthalmopathy with 60% to 71% sensitivity and 72% to 85% specificity, a median of 6.5 months before onset.

This clonotype has a handful of counts. What this receptor recognizes is not known. Base quality data are lacking; no much larger clone is found one base away. The TCR beta CDR3 regions were amplified from the RNA transcripts. The first round of RT-PCR for the TCR CDR3 was performed with the HTBI primer set and the Qiagen OneStep RT-PCR kit. Libraries were constructed in a second round of multiplex PCR, after which size selection and purification were carried out. Paired-end sequencing of the libraries was performed with 100 bp reads on an Illumina HiSeq2000. The study's processing was this. SOAPnuke was used to process the raw data, removing reads that contained adapters or uncalled bases, had a mean Phred below 15, or lacked an exact match to the constant primer or identifier. High-quality paired reads were merged using COPE v1.2.5, and each unique nucleotide sequence was defined as a clonotype. MiTCR v1.1 was used to align clonotypes to the IMGT TRBV, TRBD and TRBJ reference segments. Analysis was restricted to V-J combinations with a frequency above 0.0001, which covered roughly 99% of repertoires. The TCS score was defined as F50 (clonal expansion) divided by E x V (chaos), with BLOSUM62-based TCRdist calculated between CDR3 peptides within each V-J. Welch's t-statistics and random forest reduced roughly 530 V-J features to under 15, which were used in a naive Bayes classifier (R e1071). Using fastp at Q25 and MiXCR, TCRdb reprocessed the public reads and kept productive beta chains. Records with the same CDR3 protein are collapsed into one entry carrying the most frequent genes and DNA. TCRdb's processing, not the study's, gives the V and J calls here. The sample table shows around 280,000 distinct CDR3 sequences, and more than 10% are seen once. Of the sample, about 8% is held by the ten largest clones.

Hyperthyroidism patients were newly diagnosed, had a disease duration of under 2 months, and were aged 18 to 65 years. Any patient with an uncontrolled infection, another autoimmune disease, pregnancy or lactation was excluded. Diagnoses relied on clinical symptoms, serum thyroxine and TRAb, thyroid ultrasound and orbital computed tomography. For progressor patients, blood was drawn at the first diagnosis of hyperthyroidism, before any ophthalmopathy symptoms had appeared. PBMCs were isolated from 10 ml of fresh peripheral blood by Ficoll-Paque density gradient centrifugation. Progressor patients were defined as those initially diagnosed with Graves' hyperthyroidism in whom ophthalmopathy developed during follow-up. Total RNA was extracted with Trizol reagent, and quality was checked on an Agilent 2100 Bioanalyzer. Taken from cysteine to phenylalanine, the CDR3 has 13 residues. CDR3 DNA only is kept here, 39 bases in frame from base 1. Taken from the germline V gene, the CDR1 and CDR2 loops are SNHLY and FYNNEI. V lost 3 bases and J lost 5 bases; the stretch between them is 10 bases long.

The rearranged segments are TRBV2 and TRBJ2-5, with a tentative D gene TRBD2 over 6 matching bases. The origin of this receptor is a woman aged 25 to 45 with Graves' hyperthyroidism that later progressed to Graves' ophthalmopathy. Source material: blood. The DNA sequence is TGTGCCAGCAGTGACCGGGGGTGGGAGACCCAGTACTTC. Its protein product is CASSDRGWETQYF.